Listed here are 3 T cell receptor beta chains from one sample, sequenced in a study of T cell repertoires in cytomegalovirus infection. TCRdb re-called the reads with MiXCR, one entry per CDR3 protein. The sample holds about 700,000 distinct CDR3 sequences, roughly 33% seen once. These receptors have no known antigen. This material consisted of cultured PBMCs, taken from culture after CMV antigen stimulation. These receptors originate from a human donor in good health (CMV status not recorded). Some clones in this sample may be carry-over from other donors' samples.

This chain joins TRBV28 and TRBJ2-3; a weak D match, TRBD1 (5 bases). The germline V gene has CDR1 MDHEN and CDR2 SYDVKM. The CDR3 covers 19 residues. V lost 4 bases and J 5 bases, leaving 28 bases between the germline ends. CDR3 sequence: CASSSGGATHEGVRDTQYF. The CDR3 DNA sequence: TGTGCCAGCAGTTCGGGTGGCGCAACTCACGAAGGGGTACGAGATACGCAGTATTTT. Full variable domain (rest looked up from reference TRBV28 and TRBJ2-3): DVKVTQSSRYLVKRTGEKVFLECVQDMDHENMFWYRQDPGLGLRLIYFSYDVKMKEKGDIPEGYSVSREKKERFSLILESASTNQTSMYLCASSSGGATHEGVRDTQYFGPGTRLTVL.

The CDR3 nucleotides read TGTGCCAGCACCGGGTGGGTACAAGAGACCCAGTACTTC. It yields the protein CASTGWVQETQYF. This chain links TRBV11-2 with TRBJ2-5; D gene unclear. The CDR3 totals 13 residues. V shed 7 bases and J shed 2 bases, with 11 bases lying between them. Germline values: CDR1 SGHAT, CDR2 FQNNGV.

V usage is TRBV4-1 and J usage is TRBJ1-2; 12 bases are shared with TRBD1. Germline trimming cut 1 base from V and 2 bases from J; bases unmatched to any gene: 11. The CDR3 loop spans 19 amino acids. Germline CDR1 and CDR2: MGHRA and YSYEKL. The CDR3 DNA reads TGCGCCAGCAGCCAAGGGCCCTTGGGGGACAGGGGGCGAAACTATGGCTACACCTTC. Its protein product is CASSQGPLGDRGRNYGYTF.